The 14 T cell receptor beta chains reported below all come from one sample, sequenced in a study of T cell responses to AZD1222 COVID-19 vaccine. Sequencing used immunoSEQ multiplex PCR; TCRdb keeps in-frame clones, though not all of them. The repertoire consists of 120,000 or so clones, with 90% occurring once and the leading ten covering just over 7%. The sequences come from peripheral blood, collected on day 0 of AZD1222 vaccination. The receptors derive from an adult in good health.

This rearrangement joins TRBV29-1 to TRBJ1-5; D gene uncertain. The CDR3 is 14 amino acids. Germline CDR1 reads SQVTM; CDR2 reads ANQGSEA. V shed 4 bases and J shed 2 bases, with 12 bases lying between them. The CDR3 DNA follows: TGCAGCGTTGGAATGGGATCTGGCAATCAGCCCCAGCATTTT. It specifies CSVGMGSGNQPQHF.

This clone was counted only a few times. CDR3 bases: TGTGCCAGCAGTTACGGGATTAATCAGCCCCAGCATTTT. It is translated as CASSYGINQPQHF. This chain connects TRBV27 to TRBJ1-5; D gene uncertain. The germline V gene has CDR1 MNHEY and CDR2 SMNVEV (reference sequence). V lost 4 bases, J lost 4 bases, and 8 bases lay in between. The CDR3 consists of 13 residues.

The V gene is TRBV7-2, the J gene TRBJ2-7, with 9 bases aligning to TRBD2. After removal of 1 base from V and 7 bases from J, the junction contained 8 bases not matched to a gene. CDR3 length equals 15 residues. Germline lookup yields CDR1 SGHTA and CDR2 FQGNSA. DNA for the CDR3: TGTGCCAGCAGCTTAGTCGTGGCGGGAGGGCAAGAGCAGTACTTC. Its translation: CASSLVVAGGQEQYF.

CDR3 amino acids: CASSLGQGSTEAFF. DNA for the CDR3: TGTGCCAGCAGCTTGGGACAGGGTTCCACTGAAGCTTTCTTT. The rearrangement links TRBV7-9 to TRBJ1-1; TRBD1 aligns across 9 bases. The CDR3 is made up of 14 amino acids. With 3 bases clipped from V and 4 bases from J, the junction kept 3 bases outside the gene matches. The germline gives CDR1 SEHNR, CDR2 FQNEAQ (reference sequence).

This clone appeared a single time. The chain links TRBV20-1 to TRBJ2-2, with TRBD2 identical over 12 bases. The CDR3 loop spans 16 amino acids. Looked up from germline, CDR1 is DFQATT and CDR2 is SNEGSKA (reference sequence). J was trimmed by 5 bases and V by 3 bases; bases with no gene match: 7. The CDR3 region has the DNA TGCAGTGCTAGTATTCTAGCGGGAGGGGGAACCGGGGAGCTGTTTTTT. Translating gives CSASILAGGGTGELFF.

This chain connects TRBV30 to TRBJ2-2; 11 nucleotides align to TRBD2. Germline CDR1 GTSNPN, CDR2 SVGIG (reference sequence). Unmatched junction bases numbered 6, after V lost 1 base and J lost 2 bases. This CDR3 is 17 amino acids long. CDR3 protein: CAWSGGTSGSNTGELFF. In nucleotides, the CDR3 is TGTGCCTGGAGTGGGGGTACTAGCGGGAGCAACACCGGGGAGCTGTTTTTT. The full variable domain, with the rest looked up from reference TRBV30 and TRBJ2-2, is SQTIHQWPATLVQPVGSPLSLECTVEGTSNPNLYWYRQAAGRGLQLLFYSVGIGQISSEVPQNLSASRPQDRQFILSSKKLLLSDSGFYLCAWSGGTSGSNTGELFFGEGSRLTVL.

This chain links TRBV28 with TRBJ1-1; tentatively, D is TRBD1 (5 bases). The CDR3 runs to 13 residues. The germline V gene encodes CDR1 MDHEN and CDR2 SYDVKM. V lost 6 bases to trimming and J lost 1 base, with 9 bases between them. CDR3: CASRNQGNTEAFF. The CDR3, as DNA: TGTGCCAGCAGAAATCAGGGGAACACTGAAGCTTTCTTT.

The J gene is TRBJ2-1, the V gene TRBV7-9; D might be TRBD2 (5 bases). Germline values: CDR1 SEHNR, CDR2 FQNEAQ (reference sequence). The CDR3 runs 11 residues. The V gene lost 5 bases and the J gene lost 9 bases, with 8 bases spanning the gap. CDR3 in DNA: TGTGCCAGCAGCAAAGGAGGTGAGCAGTTCTTC. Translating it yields CASSKGGEQFF. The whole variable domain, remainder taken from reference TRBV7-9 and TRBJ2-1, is DTGVSQNPRHKITKRGQNVTFRCDPISEHNRLYWYRQTLGQGPEFLTYFQNEAQLEKSRLLSDRFSAERPKGSFSTLEIQRTEQGDSAMYLCASSKGGEQFFGPGTRLTVL.

The CDR3 sequence is CASSSRNTGELFF. CDR3 DNA sequence: TGTGCCAGCAGCTCGAGGAACACCGGGGAGCTGTTTTTT. This chain joins TRBV11-3 and TRBJ2-2, with D unresolved. V lost 4 bases, J lost 1 base, and 4 bases lay in between. CDR1 and CDR2 from the germline V gene are SGHNT and YENEEA. CDR3 size: 13 residues. Looking up the rest from reference TRBV11-3 and TRBJ2-2 gives the full variable domain: EAGVVQSPRYKIIEKKQPVAFWCNPISGHNTLYWYLQNLGQGPELLIRYENEEAVDDSQLPKDRFSAERLKGVDSTLKIQPAELGDSAVYLCASSSRNTGELFFGEGSRLTVL.

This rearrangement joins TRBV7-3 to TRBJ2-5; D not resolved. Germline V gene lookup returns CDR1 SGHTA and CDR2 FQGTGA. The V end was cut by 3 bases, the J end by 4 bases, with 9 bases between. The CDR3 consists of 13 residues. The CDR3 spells CASSFSRRETQYF. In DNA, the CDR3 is TGTGCCAGCAGCTTTAGCAGAAGAGAGACCCAGTACTTC. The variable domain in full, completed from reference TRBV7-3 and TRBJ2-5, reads GAGVSQTPSNKVTEKGKYVELRCDPISGHTALYWYRQSLGQGPEFLIYFQGTGAADDSGLPNDRFFAVRPEGSVSTLKIQRTERGDSAVYLCASSFSRRETQYFGPGTRLLVL.

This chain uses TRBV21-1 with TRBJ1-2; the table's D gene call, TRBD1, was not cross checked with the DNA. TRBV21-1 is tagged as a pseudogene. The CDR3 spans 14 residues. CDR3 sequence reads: CASSPPLTDYGYTF. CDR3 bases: TGTGCCAGCAGCCCTCCTTTGACAGACTATGGCTACACCTTC.

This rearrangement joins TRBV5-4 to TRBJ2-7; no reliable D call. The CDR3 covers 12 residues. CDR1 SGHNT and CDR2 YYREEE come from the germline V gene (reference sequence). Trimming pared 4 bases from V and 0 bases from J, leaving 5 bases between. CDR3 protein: CASSKSSYEQYF. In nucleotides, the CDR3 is TGTGCCAGCAGCAAGAGCTCCTACGAGCAGTACTTC. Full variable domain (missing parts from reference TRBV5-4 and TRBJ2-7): ETGVTQSPTHLIKTRGQQVTLRCSSQSGHNTVSWYQQALGQGPQFIFQYYREEENGRGNFPPRFSGLQFPNYSSELNVNALELDDSALYLCASSKSSYEQYFGPGTRLTVT.

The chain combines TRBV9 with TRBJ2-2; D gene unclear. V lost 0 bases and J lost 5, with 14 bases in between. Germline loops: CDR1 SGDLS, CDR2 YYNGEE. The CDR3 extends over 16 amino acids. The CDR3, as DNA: TGTGCCAGCAGCGTAGGGGGTACCCGTAATACCGGGGAGCTGTTTTTT. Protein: CASSVGGTRNTGELFF.

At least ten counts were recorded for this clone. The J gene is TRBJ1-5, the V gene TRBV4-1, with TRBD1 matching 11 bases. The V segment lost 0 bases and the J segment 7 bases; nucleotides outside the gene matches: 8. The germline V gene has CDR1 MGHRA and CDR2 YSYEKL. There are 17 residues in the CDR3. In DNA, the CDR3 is TGCGCCAGCAGCCAAGAGCAGGACAGGGGGCTCGGACAGCCCCAGCATTTT. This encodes CASSQEQDRGLGQPQHF.